A selection of T cell receptor beta chains follows, all from one sample in a study of shared clonotypes between healthy human individuals. Sequenced by immunoSEQ multiplex PCR; TCRdb stores in-frame clones only, minus some. Here the sample spans fewer than 600,000 clones, 75% to 85% being singletons. The sequenced sample was PBMCs. The receptors were sampled from a woman aged 40-49 years in good health. Some clones in this sample may be carry-over from other donors' samples. Each CDR3 is given with its conserved first and last residue. D genes are given only for firm matches. Only part of the rows carry a size: once, few, many, or a class if the clone is expanded.

D	size	V	J	DNA	CDR3
NA	once	TRBV4-2	TRBJ2-3	TGTGCCAGCAGCCCCCCGGGCGTAGATACGCAGTATTTT	CASSPPGVDTQYF
TRBD1	NA	TRBV4-1	TRBJ1-1	TGCGCCAGCAGCCAAAACAGGGGACCGAACACTGAAGCTTTCTTT	CASSQNRGPNTEAFF
TRBD2	few	TRBV5-6	TRBJ2-1	TGTGCCAGCACCAGGGATCGCGGGAGGTTTTACAATGAGCAGTTCTTC	CASTRDRGRFYNEQFF
NA	NA	TRBV4-2	TRBJ1-2	TGTGCCAGCAGCCAAGATGAGGGGCGAGGCTACACCTTC	CASSQDEGRGYTF
NA	NA	TRBV19	TRBJ1-1	TGTGCCAGTAGTCCGGGGATCGCTGAAGCTTTCTTT	CASSPGIAEAFF
NA	NA	TRBV30	TRBJ2-5	TGTGCCTGGAGCCAAGAGACCCAGTACTTC	CAWSQETQYF
NA	NA	TRBV9	TRBJ2-1	TGTGCCAGCAGCAACAGGGAGTGGGAGCAGTTCTTC	CASSNREWEQFF
NA	NA	TRBV6-1	TRBJ1-1	TGTGCCAGCAGCCGGCGGAACACTGAAGCTTTCTTT	CASSRRNTEAFF
TRBD2	NA	TRBV9	TRBJ2-7	TGTGCCAGCAGCCCCAGACTAGCGGGGCTCTACGAGCAGTACTTC	CASSPRLAGLYEQYF
NA	NA	TRBV4-1	TRBJ2-7	TGCGCCAGCAGCCAAGAACCCAGCTCCTACGAGCAGTACTTC	CASSQEPSSYEQYF
NA	NA	TRBV28	TRBJ2-1	TGTGCCAGCAGTTTCGGCAGGGAGCGGAGTGAGCAGTTCTTC	CASSFGRERSEQFF